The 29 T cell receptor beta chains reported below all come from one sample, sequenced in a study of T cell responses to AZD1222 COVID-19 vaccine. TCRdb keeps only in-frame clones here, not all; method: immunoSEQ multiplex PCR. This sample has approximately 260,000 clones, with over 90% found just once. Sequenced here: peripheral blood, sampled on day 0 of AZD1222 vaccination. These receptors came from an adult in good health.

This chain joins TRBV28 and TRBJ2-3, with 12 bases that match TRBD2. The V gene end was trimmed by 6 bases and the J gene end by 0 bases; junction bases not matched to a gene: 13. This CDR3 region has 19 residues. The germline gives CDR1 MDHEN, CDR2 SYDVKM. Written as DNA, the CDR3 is TGTGCCAGCAGAAAGGTTGGACTAGCGGGGCAACCTAGCACAGATACGCAGTATTTT. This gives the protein CASRKVGLAGQPSTDTQYF.

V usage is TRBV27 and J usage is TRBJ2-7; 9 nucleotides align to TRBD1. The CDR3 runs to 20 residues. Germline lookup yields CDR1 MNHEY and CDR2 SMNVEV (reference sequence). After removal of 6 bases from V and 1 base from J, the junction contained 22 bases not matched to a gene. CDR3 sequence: CASRRDFGTGSPQGSYEQYF. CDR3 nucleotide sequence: TGTGCCAGCAGGAGAGACTTCGGGACAGGGTCCCCCCAGGGGTCCTACGAGCAGTACTTC.

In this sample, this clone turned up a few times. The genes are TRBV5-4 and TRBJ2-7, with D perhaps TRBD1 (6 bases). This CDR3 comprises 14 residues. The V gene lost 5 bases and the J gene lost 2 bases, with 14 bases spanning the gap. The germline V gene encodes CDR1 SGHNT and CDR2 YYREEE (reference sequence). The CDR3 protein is CASSTGTRAYEQYF. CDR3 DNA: TGTGCCAGCAGTACCGGGACACGCGCCTACGAGCAGTACTTC.

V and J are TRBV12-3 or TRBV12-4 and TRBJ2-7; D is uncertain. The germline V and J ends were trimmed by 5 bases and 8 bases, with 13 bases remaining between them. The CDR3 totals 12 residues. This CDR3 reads CASSPKRAQQYF. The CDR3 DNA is TGTGCCAGCAGTCCAAAAAGGGCCCAGCAGTACTTC.

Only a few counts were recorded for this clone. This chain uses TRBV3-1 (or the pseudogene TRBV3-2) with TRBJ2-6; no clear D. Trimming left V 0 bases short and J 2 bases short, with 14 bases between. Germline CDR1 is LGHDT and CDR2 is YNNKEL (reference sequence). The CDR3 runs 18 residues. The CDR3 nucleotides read TGTGCCAGCAGCCAAGAGGCCGCCGGCCATCCTGGGGCCAACGTCCTGACTTTC. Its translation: CASSQEAAGHPGANVLTF.

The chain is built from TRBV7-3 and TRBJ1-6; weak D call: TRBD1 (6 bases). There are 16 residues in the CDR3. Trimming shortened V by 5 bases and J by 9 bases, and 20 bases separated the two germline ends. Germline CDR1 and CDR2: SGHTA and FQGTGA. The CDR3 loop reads CASSPLPRGLGSPLHF. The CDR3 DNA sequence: TGTGCCAGCAGCCCACTCCCACGGGGGCTCGGTTCACCCCTCCACTTT.

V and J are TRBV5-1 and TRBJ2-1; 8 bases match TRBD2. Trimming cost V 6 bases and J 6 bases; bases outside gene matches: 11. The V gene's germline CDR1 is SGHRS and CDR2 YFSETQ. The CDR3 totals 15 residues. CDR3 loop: CASTPPGGGINEQFF. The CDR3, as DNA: TGCGCCAGCACCCCCCCGGGGGGGGGAATCAATGAGCAGTTCTTC.

The CDR3 loop is CAIKAGNTEAFF. For the CDR3, the DNA is TGTGCCATCAAGGCGGGGAACACTGAAGCTTTCTTT. This chain uses TRBV10-3 with TRBJ1-1, with D unresolved. Trimming took 7 bases from V and 1 from J, leaving 7 bases between them. The CDR3 runs 12 residues. Germline CDR1 and CDR2: ENHRY and SYGVKD.

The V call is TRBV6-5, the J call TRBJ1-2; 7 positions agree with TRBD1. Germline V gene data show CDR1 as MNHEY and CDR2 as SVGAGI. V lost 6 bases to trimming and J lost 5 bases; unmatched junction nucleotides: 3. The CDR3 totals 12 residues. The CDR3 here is CASSGTAYGYTF. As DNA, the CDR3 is TGTGCCAGCAGCGGGACAGCTTATGGCTACACCTTC.

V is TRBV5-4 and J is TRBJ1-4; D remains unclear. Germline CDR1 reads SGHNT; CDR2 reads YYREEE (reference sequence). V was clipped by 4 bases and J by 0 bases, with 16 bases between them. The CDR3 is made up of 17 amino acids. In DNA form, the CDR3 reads TGTGCCAGCAGCGCCCAAGCGGGATTTTCAACTAATGAAAAACTGTTTTTT. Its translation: CASSAQAGFSTNEKLFF. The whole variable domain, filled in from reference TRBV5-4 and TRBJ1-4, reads ETGVTQSPTHLIKTRGQQVTLRCSSQSGHNTVSWYQQALGQGPQFIFQYYREEENGRGNFPPRFSGLQFPNYSSELNVNALELDDSALYLCASSAQAGFSTNEKLFFGSGTQLSVL.

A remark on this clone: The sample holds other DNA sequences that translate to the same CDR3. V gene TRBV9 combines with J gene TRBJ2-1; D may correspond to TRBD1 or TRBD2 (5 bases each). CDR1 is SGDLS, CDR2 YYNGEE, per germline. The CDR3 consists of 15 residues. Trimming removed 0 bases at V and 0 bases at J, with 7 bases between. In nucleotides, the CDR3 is TGTGCCAGCAGCGTAGCTGGGGGCTCCTACAATGAGCAGTTCTTC. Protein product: CASSVAGGSYNEQFF.

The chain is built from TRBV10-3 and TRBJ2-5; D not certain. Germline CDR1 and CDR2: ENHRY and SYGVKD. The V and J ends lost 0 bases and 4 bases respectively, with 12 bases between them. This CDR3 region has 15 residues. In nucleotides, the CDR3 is TGTGCCATCAGTGAGTCAAGGAAGGGAACAGAGACCCAGTACTTC. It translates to CAISESRKGTETQYF.

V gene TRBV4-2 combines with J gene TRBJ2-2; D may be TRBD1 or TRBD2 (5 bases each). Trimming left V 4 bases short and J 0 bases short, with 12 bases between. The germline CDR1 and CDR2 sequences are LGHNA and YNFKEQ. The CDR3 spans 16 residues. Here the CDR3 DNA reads TGTGCCAGCAGCCGCCACGGGACCTCGAACACCGGGGAGCTGTTTTTT. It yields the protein CASSRHGTSNTGELFF.

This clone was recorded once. CDR3 nucleotide sequence: TGTGCCAGCAGCTTAGGGTTAGCGGGAGTTGAGCAGTTCTTC. Translating gives CASSLGLAGVEQFF. The chain employs TRBV7-9 and TRBJ2-1; 9 positions agree with TRBD2. The CDR3 is 14 amino acids. V dropped 1 base and J dropped 9; count of bases not matched to a gene: 4. Per germline, CDR1 SEHNR and CDR2 FQNEAQ (reference sequence).

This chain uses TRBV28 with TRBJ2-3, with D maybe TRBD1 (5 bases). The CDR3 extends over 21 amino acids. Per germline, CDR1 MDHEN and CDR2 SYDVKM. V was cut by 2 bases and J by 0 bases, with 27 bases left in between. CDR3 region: CASSLPGHGVWWNESTDTQYF. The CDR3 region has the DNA TGTGCCAGCAGTTTACCCGGACATGGGGTTTGGTGGAATGAGAGCACAGATACGCAGTATTTT.

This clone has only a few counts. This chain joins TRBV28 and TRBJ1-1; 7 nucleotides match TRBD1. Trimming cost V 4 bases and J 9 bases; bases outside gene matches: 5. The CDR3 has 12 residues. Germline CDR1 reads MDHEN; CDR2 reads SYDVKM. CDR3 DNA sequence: TGTGCCAGCAGTTGGGGGACAGCCCAAGCTTTCTTT. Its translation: CASSWGTAQAFF. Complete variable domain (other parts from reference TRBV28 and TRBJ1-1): DVKVTQSSRYLVKRTGEKVFLECVQDMDHENMFWYRQDPGLGLRLIYFSYDVKMKEKGDIPEGYSVSREKKERFSLILESASTNQTSMYLCASSWGTAQAFFGQGTRLTVV.

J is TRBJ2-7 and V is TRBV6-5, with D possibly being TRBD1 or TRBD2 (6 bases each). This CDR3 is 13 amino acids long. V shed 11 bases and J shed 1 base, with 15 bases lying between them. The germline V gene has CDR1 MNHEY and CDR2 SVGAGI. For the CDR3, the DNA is TGTGCCGTCTGGCGGGACACATCCTACGAGCAGTACTTC. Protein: CAVWRDTSYEQYF.

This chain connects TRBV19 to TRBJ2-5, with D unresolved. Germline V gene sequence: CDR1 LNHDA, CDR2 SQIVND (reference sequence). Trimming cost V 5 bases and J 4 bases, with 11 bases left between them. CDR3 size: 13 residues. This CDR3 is CASSPLWGETQYF. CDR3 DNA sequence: TGTGCCAGTAGTCCTTTGTGGGGAGAGACCCAGTACTTC.

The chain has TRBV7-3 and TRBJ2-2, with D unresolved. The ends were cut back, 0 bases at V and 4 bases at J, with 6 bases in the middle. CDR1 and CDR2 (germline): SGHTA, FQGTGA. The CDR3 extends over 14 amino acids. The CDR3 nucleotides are TGTGCCAGCAGCTTAACTATCCTCACCGGGGAGCTGTTTTTT. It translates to CASSLTILTGELFF.

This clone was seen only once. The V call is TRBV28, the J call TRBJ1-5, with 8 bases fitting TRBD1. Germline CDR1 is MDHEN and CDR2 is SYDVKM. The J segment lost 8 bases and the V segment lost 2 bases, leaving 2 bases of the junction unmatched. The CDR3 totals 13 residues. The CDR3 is CASSLTGGKPQHF. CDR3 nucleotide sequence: TGTGCCAGCAGTTTAACAGGGGGAAAGCCCCAGCATTTT.

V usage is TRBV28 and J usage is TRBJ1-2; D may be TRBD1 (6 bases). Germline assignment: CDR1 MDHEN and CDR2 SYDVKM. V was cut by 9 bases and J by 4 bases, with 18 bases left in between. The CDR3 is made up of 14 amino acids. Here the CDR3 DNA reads TGTGCCAGGAGGGGGTGTCGGGGGATCTATGGCTACACCTTC. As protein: CARRGCRGIYGYTF.

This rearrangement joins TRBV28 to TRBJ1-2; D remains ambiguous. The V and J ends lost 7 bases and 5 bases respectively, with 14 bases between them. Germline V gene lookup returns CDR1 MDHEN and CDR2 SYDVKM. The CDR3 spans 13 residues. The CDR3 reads CASKRLGGYGYTF. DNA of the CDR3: TGTGCCAGCAAGAGACTGGGTGGGTATGGCTACACCTTC.

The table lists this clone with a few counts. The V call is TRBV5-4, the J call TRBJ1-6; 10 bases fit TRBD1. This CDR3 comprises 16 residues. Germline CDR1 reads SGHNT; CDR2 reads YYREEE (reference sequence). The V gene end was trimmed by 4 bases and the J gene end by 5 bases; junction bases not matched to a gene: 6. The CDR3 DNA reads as TGTGCCAGCAGCCCTGGGACAGGGGCAAATAATTCACCCCTCCACTTT. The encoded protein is CASSPGTGANNSPLHF. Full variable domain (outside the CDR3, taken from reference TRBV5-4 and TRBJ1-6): ETGVTQSPTHLIKTRGQQVTLRCSSQSGHNTVSWYQQALGQGPQFIFQYYREEENGRGNFPPRFSGLQFPNYSSELNVNALELDDSALYLCASSPGTGANNSPLHFGNGTRLTVT.

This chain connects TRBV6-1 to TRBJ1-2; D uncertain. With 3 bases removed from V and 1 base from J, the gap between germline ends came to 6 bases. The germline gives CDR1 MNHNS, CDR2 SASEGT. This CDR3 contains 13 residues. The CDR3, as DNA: TGTGCCAGCAGTGATGGGAATAACTATGGCTACACCTTC. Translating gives CASSDGNNYGYTF.

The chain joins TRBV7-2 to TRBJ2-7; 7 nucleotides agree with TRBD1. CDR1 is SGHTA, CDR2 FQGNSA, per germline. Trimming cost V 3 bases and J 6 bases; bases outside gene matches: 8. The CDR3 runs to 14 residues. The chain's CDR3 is CASSFTGTVGEQYF. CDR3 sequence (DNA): TGTGCCAGCAGCTTTACCGGGACAGTGGGCGAGCAGTACTTC.

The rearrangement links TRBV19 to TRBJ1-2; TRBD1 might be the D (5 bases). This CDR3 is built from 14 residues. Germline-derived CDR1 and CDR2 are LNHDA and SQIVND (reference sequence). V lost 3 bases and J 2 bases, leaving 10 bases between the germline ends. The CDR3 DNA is TGTGCCAGTAGTATGGGGGAGCAGAACTATGGCTACACCTTC. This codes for CASSMGEQNYGYTF.

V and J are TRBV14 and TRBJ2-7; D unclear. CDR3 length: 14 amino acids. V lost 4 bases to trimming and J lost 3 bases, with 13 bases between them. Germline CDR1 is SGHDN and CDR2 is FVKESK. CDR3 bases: TGTGCCAGCAGCCTTATTGGGATGGGCTACGAGCAGTACTTC. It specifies CASSLIGMGYEQYF.

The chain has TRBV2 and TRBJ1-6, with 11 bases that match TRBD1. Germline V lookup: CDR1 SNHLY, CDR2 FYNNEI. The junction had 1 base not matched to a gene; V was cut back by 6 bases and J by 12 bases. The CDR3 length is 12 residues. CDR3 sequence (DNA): TGTGCCAGCAGGGGGACAGGGGGACCCCTCCACTTT. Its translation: CASRGTGGPLHF.

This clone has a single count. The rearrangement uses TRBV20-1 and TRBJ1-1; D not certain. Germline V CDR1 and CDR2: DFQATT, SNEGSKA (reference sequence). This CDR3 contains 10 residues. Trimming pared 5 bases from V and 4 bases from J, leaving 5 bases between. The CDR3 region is CSASGTEAFF. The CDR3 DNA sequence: TGCAGTGCTTCCGGCACTGAAGCTTTCTTT.